This entry lists 22 T cell receptor beta chains sequenced from one sample in a study of Ad26.COV2.S vaccination and SARS-CoV-2 variants. Sample treatment: around 19 received Ad26.COV2.S at low or high dose, single or two shots; about 5 received placebo; per-sample allocation not given. Sampling was done on day 63 after the first vaccine or placebo injection. Some clones are missing from TCRdb's copy, which holds only in-frame ones; the method was immunoSEQ multiplex PCR. The table has about 390,000 clones, 80% to 95% seen once. The sequences come from peripheral blood, collected in a trial of Ad26.COV2.S vaccine versus placebo. Source of these receptors: a person between 18 and 65 years old who received the Ad26.COV2.S COVID-19 vaccine or a placebo.

The chain uses TRBV5-5 and TRBJ2-7; D is unresolved. V lost 0 bases and J 5 bases, leaving 6 bases between the germline ends. Germline assignment: CDR1 SGHKS and CDR2 YYEKEE (reference sequence). This CDR3 has 12 amino acids. The CDR3 loop reads CASSLGVHEQYF. CDR3 coding DNA: TGTGCCAGCAGCTTGGGGGTCCACGAGCAGTACTTC.

This chain connects TRBV9 to TRBJ1-2; D is unclear. The CDR3 is 15 amino acids. Deletions cut 0 bases from V and 0 bases from J, with 9 bases between. In germline, CDR1 is SGDLS, CDR2 YYNGEE. CDR3 loop: CASSVANLPNYGYTF. Here the CDR3 DNA reads TGTGCCAGCAGCGTAGCTAACCTACCTAACTATGGCTACACCTTC.

The V call is TRBV15, the J call TRBJ2-5; D uncertain. The CDR3 has 15 residues. In germline, CDR1 is LNHNV, CDR2 YYDKDF (reference sequence). V was clipped by 0 bases and J by 3 bases, with 11 bases between them. The CDR3 sequence is CATSRDARMEETQYF. In DNA form, the CDR3 reads TGTGCCACCAGCAGAGATGCTCGAATGGAAGAGACCCAGTACTTC.

V gene TRBV19 combines with J gene TRBJ1-5; D unclear. The CDR3 spans 16 residues. The ends were cut back, 7 bases at V and 1 base at J, with 17 bases in the middle. Germline V lookup: CDR1 LNHDA, CDR2 SQIVND (reference sequence). CDR3 amino acids: CASTPWRGGSNQPQHF. The CDR3 DNA sequence: TGTGCCAGTACCCCCTGGAGAGGTGGGAGCAATCAGCCCCAGCATTTT. The variable domain in full, with the rest retrieved from reference TRBV19 and TRBJ1-5, is DGGITQSPKYLFRKEGQNVTLSCEQNLNHDAMYWYRQDPGQGLRLIYYSQIVNDFQKGDIAEGYSVSREKKESFPLTVTSAQKNPTAFYLCASTPWRGGSNQPQHFGDGTRLSIL.

This clone was counted a few times. The rearrangement joins TRBV5-4 to TRBJ2-1; D not resolved. V lost 0 bases and J 1 base, leaving 11 bases between the germline ends. Germline CDR1 reads SGHNT; CDR2 reads YYREEE (reference sequence). CDR3 length equals 16 residues. CDR3 region: CASSLGLGTSYNEQFF. As DNA, the CDR3 is TGTGCCAGCAGCTTGGGCCTTGGAACTTCCTACAATGAGCAGTTCTTC.

V and J are TRBV29-1 and TRBJ1-1; no clear D gene. The CDR3 runs 13 residues. Trimming removed 7 bases at V and 1 base at J, with 13 bases between. CDR1 and CDR2 (germline): SQVTM, ANQGSEA. This chain's CDR3 is CSAKFGQNTEAFF. The CDR3 nucleotides read TGCAGCGCCAAATTCGGGCAGAACACTGAAGCTTTCTTT.

This rearrangement joins TRBV28 to TRBJ2-5, with 8 bases lining up with TRBD2. CDR1 is MDHEN, CDR2 SYDVKM, per germline. The CDR3 loop spans 16 amino acids. With V trimmed by 2 bases and J by 5 bases, 10 bases remained unmatched. CDR3 sequence reads: CASSLHSGGGIETQYF. The CDR3 DNA reads as TGTGCCAGCAGTTTACATTCCGGGGGGGGGATCGAGACCCAGTACTTC.

The V call is TRBV28, the J call TRBJ1-4; possibly TRBD1 for D (6 bases). V shed 3 bases and J shed 2 bases, with 10 bases lying between them. From germline, CDR1 is MDHEN and CDR2 SYDVKM. The CDR3 sequence is 15 residues long. The CDR3: CASSLTGLTNEKLFF. CDR3 DNA: TGTGCCAGCAGTTTGACAGGTCTCACTAATGAAAAACTGTTTTTT.

The gene calls are TRBV29-1 and TRBJ1-1; D remains unclear. The V end was cut by 5 bases, the J end by 4 bases, with 11 bases between. The CDR3 loop spans 12 amino acids. CDR1 is SQVTM, CDR2 ANQGSEA, per germline. CDR3 amino acids: CSVRDSSTEAFF. DNA for the CDR3: TGCAGCGTTCGGGATTCGAGCACTGAAGCTTTCTTT.

J is TRBJ1-2 and V is TRBV7-9, with D unresolved. This CDR3 spans 13 amino acids. The germline gives CDR1 SEHNR, CDR2 FQNEAQ (reference sequence). Trimming removed 3 bases at V and 4 bases at J, with 9 bases between. The CDR3 DNA is TGTGCCAGCAGCTTTTTAGGAACCTATGGCTACACCTTC. Encoded protein: CASSFLGTYGYTF.

CDR3 amino acids: CASSLAATAQETQYF. Written as DNA, the CDR3 is TGCGCCAGCAGCTTGGCCGCCACAGCACAAGAGACCCAGTACTTC. This chain joins TRBV5-1 and TRBJ2-5, with unresolved D. Trimming pared 0 bases from V and 2 bases from J, leaving 11 bases between. From germline, CDR1 is SGHRS and CDR2 YFSETQ. The CDR3 spans 15 residues. Full variable domain (missing parts from reference TRBV5-1 and TRBJ2-5): KAGVTQTPRYLIKTRGQQVTLSCSPISGHRSVSWYQQTPGQGLQFLFEYFSETQRNKGNFPGRFSGRQFSNSRSEMNVSTLELGDSALYLCASSLAATAQETQYFGPGTRLLVL.

J is TRBJ2-7 and V is TRBV12-3 or TRBV12-4, with D possibly matching TRBD1 (6 bases). The CDR3 is made up of 12 amino acids. V lost 7 bases, J lost 6 bases, and 13 bases lay in between. The CDR3 region is CASTILGGEQYF. The CDR3 region has the DNA TGTGCCAGCACCATATTAGGGGGCGAGCAGTACTTC.

J is TRBJ2-1 and V is TRBV19; D is uncertain. The V end was cut by 9 bases, the J end by 8 bases, with 14 bases between. The CDR3 covers 12 residues. The germline V gene has CDR1 LNHDA and CDR2 SQIVND (reference sequence). This chain's CDR3 is CASTRSSDEQFF. CDR3 in DNA: TGTGCCAGCACGAGGTCATCGGATGAGCAGTTCTTC.

In nucleotides, the CDR3 is TGTGCCAGCAGCTTAGGTCCGCGAAGTGATGAAAAACTGTTTTTT. This translates into CASSLGPRSDEKLFF. The chain uses TRBV7-9 and TRBJ1-4; D unresolved. The germline V and J ends were trimmed by 1 base and 6 bases, with 12 bases remaining between them. Looked up from germline, CDR1 is SEHNR and CDR2 is FQNEAQ (reference sequence). The CDR3 sequence is 15 residues long.

The CDR3 is CASRGQGNNSPLHF. CDR3 nucleotides: TGTGCCAGCAGGGGACAGGGGAATAATTCACCCCTCCACTTT. The chain recombines TRBV2 with TRBJ1-6; 10 nucleotides align to TRBD1. The CDR3 runs to 14 residues. V dropped 6 bases and J dropped 5; count of bases not matched to a gene: 1. In germline, CDR1 is SNHLY, CDR2 FYNNEI.

This chain connects TRBV2 to TRBJ2-5, with TRBD1 matching over 7 bases. V shed 9 bases, J shed 4 bases, and the junction held 8 bases outside the gene matches. The germline V gene encodes CDR1 SNHLY and CDR2 FYNNEI. CDR3 length equals 13 residues. CDR3 nucleotides: TGTGCCAGGACCACAGGGGTGGGAGAGACCCAGTACTTC. Its protein is CARTTGVGETQYF.

The rearrangement uses TRBV7-6 and TRBJ1-1; 7 bases map to TRBD1. The CDR3 covers 14 residues. Trimming removed 5 bases from V and 0 bases from J; junction bases left unmatched: 3. Germline V gives CDR1 SGHVS, CDR2 FNYEAQ. The CDR3: CASSMTGLNTEAFF. The CDR3 region has the DNA TGTGCCAGCAGCATGACAGGGCTGAACACTGAAGCTTTCTTT.

The rearrangement links TRBV7-8 to TRBJ1-2, with 8 bases aligning to TRBD1. CDR1 and CDR2 (germline): SGHVS, FQNEAQ. V shed 3 bases, J shed 4 bases, and the junction held 7 bases outside the gene matches. The CDR3 has 15 amino acids. For the CDR3, the DNA is TGTGCCAGCAGCTTCGAACACAGGGGGTCCTATGGCTACACCTTC. Amino acid sequence: CASSFEHRGSYGYTF.

The rearrangement links TRBV7-2 to TRBJ2-3, with 9 bases lining up with TRBD2. The V and J ends lost 2 bases and 5 bases, in that order; junction bases with no gene match: 8. Looked up from germline, CDR1 is SGHTA and CDR2 is FQGNSA. There are 16 residues in the CDR3. Written as DNA, the CDR3 is TGTGCCAGCAGCTTATACCCGGGACTAGCTATAGATACGCAGTATTTT. Residues: CASSLYPGLAIDTQYF.

The V and J genes are TRBV19 and TRBJ1-2, with 7 bases fitting TRBD1. The CDR3 runs to 13 residues. The ends lost 7 bases at V and 7 bases at J; junction bases unmatched: 9. Germline CDR1 LNHDA, CDR2 SQIVND (reference sequence). CDR3 residues: CASNDRETAGYTF. CDR3 DNA sequence: TGTGCCAGTAACGACAGGGAGACTGCTGGCTACACCTTC. The full variable domain, its missing parts supplied by reference TRBV19 and TRBJ1-2, is DGGITQSPKYLFRKEGQNVTLSCEQNLNHDAMYWYRQDPGQGLRLIYYSQIVNDFQKGDIAEGYSVSREKKESFPLTVTSAQKNPTAFYLCASNDRETAGYTFGSGTRLTVV.

The chain joins TRBV7-2 to TRBJ2-7; the D is unclear. V was cut by 0 bases and J by 5 bases, with 11 bases left in between. This CDR3 is built from 14 residues. The V gene's germline CDR1 is SGHTA and CDR2 FQGNSA. This chain's CDR3 is CASSLAMGWNEQYF. DNA for the CDR3: TGTGCCAGCAGCTTAGCAATGGGGTGGAACGAGCAGTACTTC.

The V call is TRBV7-8, the J call TRBJ2-7; 8 bases are shared with TRBD2. The germline V gene has CDR1 SGHVS and CDR2 FQNEAQ. The CDR3 has 15 residues. V gave up 5 bases and J gave up 3 bases; unmatched junction bases: 9. CDR3 region: CASSALRGTSYEQYF. CDR3 bases: TGTGCCAGCAGCGCTCTACGAGGGACTAGCTACGAGCAGTACTTC.